The text below deals with one TCR beta chain. Its antigen is still unknown. The data were obtained in a study of T cell repertoires in cytomegalovirus infection. Study in general: Recently identified HLA-C-restricted and well-studied HLA-B-restricted CMV epitopes were used.

TCRdb itself ran the reads through MiXCR, one entry per CDR3 protein. Of about 160,000 distinct CDR3 sequences in the sample, 20% to 25% were seen once. Findings and limits, study-wide: Clonotype analysis showed dominance of the ex vivo response by HLA-C-restricted CMV-specific TCR beta clonotypes.

Germline CDR1 MNHEY, CDR2 SMNVEV (reference sequence). V lost 0 bases, J lost 5 bases, and 3 bases stayed unmatched. The CDR3 spans 14 residues. The chain links TRBV27 to TRBJ2-5, with 7 bases identical to TRBD1. This material consisted of CD8+ T cells from cultured PBMCs, taken from culture after CMV antigen stimulation. The TCR originated in a human donor in good health (CMV status not recorded). Some clones in this sample may be carry-over from other donors' samples. CDR3 in amino acids: CASSLSGGGETQYF. In DNA, the CDR3 is TGTGCCAGCAGTTTATCAGGGGGCGGTGAGACCCAGTACTTC.